The 19 T cell receptor beta chains listed next were all sequenced from one sample in a study of CD8 T cells in ankylosing spondylitis. TCRdb re-called the 5' RACE reads with MiXCR, one entry per CDR3 protein. Of under 300,000 distinct CDR3 sequences in the sample, about 11% were seen once. Material: blood, either unsorted or a sorted T cell fraction (not recorded which). These receptors all come from a male donor with ankylosing spondylitis or in good health (not recorded which).

A few counts support this clonotype. This may be a read error: a much more frequent sequence differs by one nucleotide. In nucleotides, the CDR3 is TGCGCCAGCAGCTTGGTAGCGGGAAGCCACGAGCAGTGCTTC. It encodes CASSLVAGSHEQCF. This sequence joins TRBV5-1 and TRBJ2-7, with 8 bases that match TRBD2. This CDR3 has 14 amino acids. From germline, CDR1 is SGHRS and CDR2 YFSETQ.

This clonotype was counted many times. The chain uses TRBV5-6 and TRBJ2-3, with D unresolved. The CDR3 covers 13 residues. CDR1 and CDR2 from the germline V gene are SGHDT and YYEEEE. Between the trimmed V and J ends, which lost 6 bases and 8 bases, there was a span of 16 bases. CDR3: CASTYEKIGTQYF. The CDR3 DNA reads TGTGCCAGCACATACGAGAAGATTGGTACGCAGTATTTT. Together with reference TRBV5-6 and TRBJ2-3, the CDR3 gives the full variable domain: DAGVTQSPTHLIKTRGQQVTLRCSPKSGHDTVSWYQQALGQGPQFIFQYYEEEERQRGNFPDRFSGHQFPNYSSELNVNALLLGDSALYLCASTYEKIGTQYFGPGTRLTVL.

Only a few counts were recorded for this clonotype. The gene calls are TRBV7-2 and TRBJ2-3; 7 bases line up with TRBD1. J gave up 1 base and V 2 bases, and 3 bases lay outside the gene matches. Germline CDR1 SGHTA, CDR2 FQGNSA. This CDR3 comprises 15 residues. The CDR3 DNA follows: TGTGCCAGCAGCTTAACAGGGGACCGCACAGATACGCAGTATTTT. It yields the protein CASSLTGDRTDTQYF.

Ten or more counts support this clonotype. V gene TRBV11-2 combines with J gene TRBJ2-7; 9 nucleotides agree with TRBD1. The germline V gene has CDR1 SGHAT and CDR2 FQNNGV. V was clipped by 3 bases and J by 0 bases; unmatched bases: 6. The CDR3 is 16 amino acids. CDR3 nucleotides: TGTGCCAGCAGCTTTCCGGGACAGGGCAGCTCCTACGAGCAGTACTTC. Its translation is CASSFPGQGSSYEQYF.

The chain recombines TRBV15 with TRBJ2-2, with TRBD1 matching 8 bases. The V gene end was trimmed by 0 bases and the J gene end by 5 bases; junction bases not matched to a gene: 5. Per the germline V gene, CDR1 is LNHNV and CDR2 is YYDKDF (reference sequence). CDR3 size: 16 residues. This chain's CDR3 is CATSRDRTGGTGELFF. The CDR3 DNA sequence: TGTGCCACCAGCAGAGATCGAACAGGGGGTACCGGGGAGCTGTTTTTT.

This chain joins TRBV19 and TRBJ2-3; possible D gene TRBD2, 7 bases. CDR3 length equals 16 residues. V was pared by 10 bases and J by 2 bases, with 22 bases between. Germline values: CDR1 LNHDA, CDR2 SQIVND (reference sequence). The CDR3 DNA follows: TGTGCCACCAGGCCTAGGGGGGGAATTCTCACAGATACGCAGTATTTT. Amino acid sequence: CATRPRGGILTDTQYF. Looking up the rest from reference TRBV19 and TRBJ2-3 gives the full variable domain: DGGITQSPKYLFRKEGQNVTLSCEQNLNHDAMYWYRQDPGQGLRLIYYSQIVNDFQKGDIAEGYSVSREKKESFPLTVTSAQKNPTAFYLCATRPRGGILTDTQYFGPGTRLTVL.

The V and J genes are TRBV2 and TRBJ2-1; 9 nucleotides align to TRBD2. J lost 7 bases, V lost 4 bases, and 8 bases had no gene match. CDR3 size: 15 residues. From germline, CDR1 is SNHLY and CDR2 FYNNEI. CDR3 coding DNA: TGTGCCAGCAGTGCCCTTGCGGGAGGGGGAAATGAGCAGTTCTTC. It is translated as CASSALAGGGNEQFF.

The V gene is TRBV2, the J gene TRBJ2-5; 7 nucleotides line up with TRBD1. Germline V CDR1 and CDR2: SNHLY, FYNNEI. Trimming took 8 bases from V and 5 from J; bases not matched to a gene: 14. This CDR3 comprises 15 residues. CDR3 nucleotide sequence: TGTGCCAGCGCCCGAGACACAGGGGAGTGGGAGACCCAGTACTTC. Translation: CASARDTGEWETQYF.

This clonotype was seen ten or more times. In DNA form, the CDR3 reads TGTGCCAGCAGCCAAGAGGGGACAGACTTAGATCAGCCCCAGCATTTT. It yields the protein CASSQEGTDLDQPQHF. This chain links TRBV3-1 with TRBJ1-5; 7 bases agree with TRBD1. The CDR3 is 16 amino acids. V was clipped by 0 bases and J by 5 bases; unmatched bases: 7. Germline lookup yields CDR1 LGHDT and CDR2 YNNKEL (reference sequence). Filled out from reference TRBV3-1 and TRBJ1-5, the complete variable domain reads DTAVSQTPKYLVTQMGNDKSIKCEQNLGHDTMYWYKQDSKKFLKIMFSYNNKELIINETVPNRFSPKSPDKAHLNLHINSLELGDSAVYFCASSQEGTDLDQPQHFGDGTRLSIL.

This clonotype was seen at least ten times. The chain joins TRBV10-3 to TRBJ2-1; perhaps D is TRBD1 or TRBD2 (5 bases each). The CDR3 is 14 amino acids. The germline V gene encodes CDR1 ENHRY and CDR2 SYGVKD. Deletions cut 2 bases from V and 5 bases from J, with 10 bases between. CDR3 sequence (DNA): TGTGCCATCAGTGAGGGGACCCTCAACAATGAGCAGTTCTTC. It translates to CAISEGTLNNEQFF.

This clonotype has just a few counts. The chain carries TRBV19 and TRBJ2-7; D is unclear. V shed 6 bases and J shed 2 bases, with 11 bases lying between them. CDR3 length equals 13 residues. Germline CDR1 reads LNHDA; CDR2 reads SQIVND (reference sequence). The CDR3 DNA sequence: TGTGCCAGTAGCCAACCGGGTCCCTACGAGCAGTACTTC. Protein: CASSQPGPYEQYF.

This rearrangement joins TRBV18 to TRBJ2-7, with 15 bases matching TRBD2. The CDR3 runs to 17 residues. Trimming removed 3 bases from V and 9 bases from J; junction bases left unmatched: 12. CDR1 and CDR2 from the germline V gene are KGHSH and LQKENI. CDR3 in DNA: TGTGCCAGCTCACCTGGACTAGCGGGAGGGCCCCGAAATTGGCAGTACTTC. This translates into CASSPGLAGGPRNWQYF.

At least ten counts were recorded for this clonotype. The V call is TRBV10-2, the J call TRBJ2-1; TRBD2 matches 9 bases. The germline gives CDR1 WSHSY, CDR2 SAAADI. This CDR3 spans 15 amino acids. The trim removed 6 bases at V and 5 bases at J, leaving 8 bases unmatched. CDR3 nucleotides: TGCGCCAGCAGCGCCGCGGGGGGGCGGGACAATGAGCAGTTCTTC. Protein sequence: CASSAAGGRDNEQFF.

The sample holds many counts of this clonotype. The V and J genes are TRBV6-1 and TRBJ2-7; 9 positions agree with TRBD1. CDR3 length: 16 amino acids. Per the germline V gene, CDR1 is MNHNS and CDR2 is SASEGT. The V segment lost 5 bases and the J segment 2 bases; nucleotides outside the gene matches: 10. The CDR3 DNA reads as TGTGCCAGCAGTAAACCAGGGACAGGGATCACCTACGAGCAGTACTTC. This gives the protein CASSKPGTGITYEQYF.

This clonotype was seen at least ten times. V is TRBV20-1 and J is TRBJ2-1; TRBD2 matches 7 bases. The CDR3 totals 15 residues. With 0 bases clipped from V and 1 base from J, the junction kept 3 bases outside the gene matches. Germline V lookup: CDR1 DFQATT, CDR2 SNEGSKA (reference sequence). The DNA of the CDR3 is TGCAGTGCTAGAGATGGGGGGGGTTCCTACAATGAGCAGTTCTTC. It encodes CSARDGGGSYNEQFF.

Ten or more counts support this clonotype. The CDR3 is CSARDQDYYDEQYF. The CDR3 DNA reads as TGCAGTGCTAGAGATCAAGATTACTACGACGAGCAGTACTTC. The chain carries TRBV20-1 and TRBJ2-7; D ambiguous. CDR1 is DFQATT, CDR2 SNEGSKA, per germline (reference sequence). This CDR3 region has 14 residues. Trimming stripped 0 bases from V and 5 bases from J, with 14 bases between.

This clonotype was recorded many times. The CDR3 region is CASSYAGMNTEAFF. The CDR3 nucleotides read TGTGCCAGCAGTTACGCAGGGATGAACACTGAAGCTTTCTTT. The chain carries TRBV6-5 and TRBJ1-1; the D gene is possibly TRBD1 (5 bases). V dropped 2 bases and J dropped 0 bases, with 7 bases sitting between them. Germline loops: CDR1 MNHEY, CDR2 SVGAGI. This CDR3 spans 14 amino acids.

This clonotype has only a few counts. CDR3 DNA: TGTGCCAGCAGCCTAAGGACAGGAGAGACCCAGTACTTC. Protein sequence: CASSLRTGETQYF. The V call is TRBV7-7, the J call TRBJ2-5; 7 positions match TRBD1. The J segment lost 4 bases and the V segment lost 5 bases, leaving 4 bases of the junction unmatched. The CDR3 extends over 13 amino acids. Germline CDR1 is SSHAT and CDR2 is FNYEAQ (reference sequence).

The rearrangement links TRBV6-1 to TRBJ1-1; D possibly corresponds to TRBD1 (5 bases). Germline CDR1 reads MNHNS; CDR2 reads SASEGT. The CDR3 runs to 18 residues. The V gene lost 2 bases and the J gene lost 0 bases, with 19 bases spanning the gap. The CDR3 sequence: CASSESRRLGVMNTEAFF. For the CDR3, the DNA is TGTGCCAGCAGTGAATCCAGGCGTTTAGGGGTAATGAACACTGAAGCTTTCTTT.